The source of this TCR beta chain is a study of beta chain features in type 1 diabetes. Findings and caveats of the study: Insertions at VDJ junctions were less frequent in type 1 diabetes patients. These patients also deleted more nucleotides at the same junctions. TCRB CDR3 length was moderately but significantly reduced in all four CD4+ subsets of Type 1 diabetes patients.

Notes on this clone: No antigen is known for it.

Germline-derived CDR1 and CDR2 are MDHEN and SYDVKM. This CDR3 has 12 amino acids. The germline V and J ends were trimmed by 6 bases and 2 bases, with 8 bases remaining between them. Expressed TCRB transcripts were sequenced because the entire RNA isolate underwent reverse transcription. The data were produced by immunoSEQ multiplex PCR, yet TCRdb's version contains in-frame clones alone and is incomplete. The sample consists of more than 250,000 clones, around 21% of them appearing once. V is TRBV28 and J is TRBJ2-7, with D tentatively TRBD1 (6 bases). This TCR came from a woman between 40 and 55 years old with type 1 diabetes. The sequencing input was naive CD4+ T cells from blood. The CDR3 loop is CASRGAAYEQYF. CDR3 nucleotides: TGTGCCAGCAGGGGGGCAGCCTACGAGCAGTACTTC.